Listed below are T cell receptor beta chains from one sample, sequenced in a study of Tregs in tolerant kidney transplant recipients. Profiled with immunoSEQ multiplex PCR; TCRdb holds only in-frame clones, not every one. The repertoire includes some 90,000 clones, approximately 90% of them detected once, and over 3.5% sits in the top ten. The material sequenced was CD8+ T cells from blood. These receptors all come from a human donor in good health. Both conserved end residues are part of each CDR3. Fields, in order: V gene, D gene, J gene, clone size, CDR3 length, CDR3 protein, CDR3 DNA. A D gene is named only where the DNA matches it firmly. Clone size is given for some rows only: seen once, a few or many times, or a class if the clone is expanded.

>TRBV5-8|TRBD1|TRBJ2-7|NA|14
CASSFDRGHNEQYF
TGTGCCAGCAGCTTCGACAGGGGGCATAACGAGCAGTACTTC
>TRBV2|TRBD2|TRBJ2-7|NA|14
CASSERGTSYEQYF
TGTGCCAGCAGTGAGCGGGGGACCTCCTACGAGCAGTACTTC
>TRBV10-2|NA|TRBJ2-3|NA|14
CASSETSVRDTQYF
TGCGCCAGCAGTGAGACCTCTGTGAGGGATACGCAGTATTTT
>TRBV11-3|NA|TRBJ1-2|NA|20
CASSLGSGKYSFQANYGYTF
TGTGCCAGCAGCTTAGGATCCGGAAAATACTCCTTCCAAGCTAACTATGGCTACACCTTC
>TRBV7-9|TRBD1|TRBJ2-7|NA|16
CASSSPGQVLSYEQYF
TGTGCCAGCAGCTCCCCCGGACAGGTCCTCTCCTACGAGCAGTACTTC
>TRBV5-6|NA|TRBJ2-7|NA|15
CASGGNTGSSYEQYF
TGTGCCAGCGGAGGAAACACAGGGAGCTCCTACGAGCAGTACTTC
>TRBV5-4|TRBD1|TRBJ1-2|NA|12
CASSLGGSGYTF
TGTGCCAGCAGTTTAGGGGGCTCTGGCTACACCTTC
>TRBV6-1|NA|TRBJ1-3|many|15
CASSSLSGAGNTIYF
TGTGCCAGCAGCTCCCTTTCAGGGGCTGGAAACACCATATATTTT
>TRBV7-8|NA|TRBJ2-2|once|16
CASSFTLGADTGELFF
TGTGCCAGCAGCTTTACGTTGGGGGCCGACACCGGGGAGCTGTTTTTT
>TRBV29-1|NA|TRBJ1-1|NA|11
CSVPTNTEAFF
TGCAGCGTTCCAACGAACACTGAAGCTTTCTTT
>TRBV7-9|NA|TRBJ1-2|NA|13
CASSGGADYGYTF
TGTGCCAGCAGCGGGGGGGCCGATTATGGCTACACCTTC
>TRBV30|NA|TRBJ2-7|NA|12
CAWSGGGYEQYF
TGTGCCTGGAGTGGGGGCGGTTACGAGCAGTACTTC
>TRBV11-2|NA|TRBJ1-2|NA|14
CASSLDARWRGYTF
TGTGCCAGCAGCTTAGATGCTCGGTGGAGAGGCTACACCTTC
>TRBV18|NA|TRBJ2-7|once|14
CASSPPSGSYEQYF
TGTGCCAGCTCACCACCCAGCGGATCCTACGAGCAGTACTTC
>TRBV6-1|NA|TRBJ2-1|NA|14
CASSVRGNYNEQFF
TGTGCCAGCAGTGTAAGAGGGAACTACAATGAGCAGTTCTTC
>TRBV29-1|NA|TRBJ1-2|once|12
CSVDFQDASYTF
TGCAGCGTTGATTTCCAGGACGCCAGCTACACCTTC
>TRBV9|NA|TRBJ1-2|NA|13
CASSGQNTPIYTF
TGTGCCAGCAGCGGTCAGAATACCCCTATCTACACCTTC
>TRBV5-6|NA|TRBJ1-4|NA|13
CASSLAIAEELFF
TGTGCCAGCAGCTTGGCAATTGCGGAGGAACTGTTTTTT
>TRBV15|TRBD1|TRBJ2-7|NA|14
CATSRGDRVYEQYF
TGTGCCACCAGCAGGGGGGACAGGGTTTACGAGCAGTACTTC
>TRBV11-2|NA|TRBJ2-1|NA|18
CASSLPLRASHSYNEQFF
TGTGCCAGCAGCTTGCCCCTAAGAGCATCTCACTCCTACAATGAGCAGTTCTTC
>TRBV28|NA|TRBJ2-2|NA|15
CATWQTFPNTGELFF
TGTGCCACCTGGCAGACGTTCCCGAACACCGGGGAGCTGTTTTTT
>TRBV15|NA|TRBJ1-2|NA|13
CATSDGLNYGYTF
TGTGCCACCAGCGACGGACTGAACTATGGCTACACCTTC
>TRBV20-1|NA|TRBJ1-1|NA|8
CSAPGAFF
TGCAGTGCTCCAGGGGCTTTCTTT
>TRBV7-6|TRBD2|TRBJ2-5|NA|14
CASSLAAGVETQYF
TGTGCCAGCAGCTTAGCAGCGGGAGTAGAGACCCAGTACTTC
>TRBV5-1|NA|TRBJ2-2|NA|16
CASSGKTVANTGELFF
TGCGCCAGCAGCGGAAAGACGGTTGCGAACACCGGGGAGCTGTTTTTT
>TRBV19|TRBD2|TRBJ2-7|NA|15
CASTASAGVSYEQYF
TGTGCCAGTACTGCCTCAGCGGGAGTTTCTTACGAGCAGTACTTC
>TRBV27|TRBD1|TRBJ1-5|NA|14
CASSPRQGGQPQHF
TGTGCCAGCAGTCCTCGACAGGGGGGTCAGCCCCAGCATTTT